This T cell receptor (beta chain) was obtained from a study of T cell changes during pregnancy in multiple sclerosis (dated by TCRdb to about 2019). The study in broad terms: The study looked at changes in the T cell repertoire across pregnancy in women with multiple sclerosis.

The library was generated by the immunoSEQ multiplex PCR assay. TCRdb holds this immuneACCESS table with in-frame rearrangements only. Some clones are missing; in checked studies, unresolved V genes explain under half, and the rest has no known cause. This sample gives 50,000 to 70,000 clones in total; 93% of them show up just once. Around 1.7% of the sample rests with the top ten. Note on this clone: No cognate antigen has been identified for it. No much larger clone exists at a distance of one base, and base qualities are not known.

V is pruned by 6 bases and J by 5 bases, leaving 14 bases of the junction without a gene match. Inclusive of the bounding cysteine and phenylalanine, the CDR3 is 17 residues long. The sequence is cut down to CDR3 DNA, 51 bases in frame from base 1. The CDR1 and CDR2 encoded by the germline V gene (reference sequence) are SEHNR and FQNEAQ. Rearrangement joined TRBV7-9 to TRBJ2-5, and TRBD2 aligns with 11 junction nucleotides. The source was peripheral blood, collected after pregnancy. This sequence originates from a female donor with multiple sclerosis, enrolled in a pregnancy study. The DNA is as follows: TGTGCCAGCAGTCCCCACCCCTCTAGCGGGAGGTGGGAGACCCAGTACTTC. Its translation reads: CASSPHPSSGRWETQYF.